These 23 T cell receptor beta chains were all obtained from the same sample, sequenced in a study of blood T cell repertoires in COVID-19. Using immunoSEQ multiplex PCR, the repertoire was profiled, and TCRdb retains in-frame clones only, with some absent. The sample holds 25,000 to 30,000 clones; nearly 80% are singletons and the top ten take about 42%. Sequencing was performed on peripheral blood. Receptors originate from a woman aged 70-85 years with acute or convalescent COVID-19.

The CDR3 DNA is TGTGCCAGCAGTGAAAGCCCTGAGCATGAAGCTTTCTTT. The encoded protein is CASSESPEHEAFF. This chain links TRBV6-1 with TRBJ1-1; D is unresolved. CDR3 length equals 13 residues. Deletions cut 2 bases from V and 7 bases from J, with 11 bases between. CDR1 and CDR2 from the germline V gene are MNHNS and SASEGT.

The chain couples TRBV6-5 to TRBJ1-3; TRBD1 aligns across 7 bases. Looked up from germline, CDR1 is MNHEY and CDR2 is SVGAGI. CDR3 length: 15 residues. Trimming cost V 6 bases and J 7 bases; bases outside gene matches: 12. The CDR3 is CASRKWDSDQNTIYF. In DNA form, the CDR3 reads TGTGCCAGCAGGAAATGGGACAGCGATCAGAACACCATATATTTT.

The chain has TRBV3-1 (or the pseudogene TRBV3-2) and TRBJ1-1; D remains unclear. Between the trimmed V and J ends, which lost 1 base and 5 bases, there was a span of 11 bases. The CDR3 loop spans 14 amino acids. The germline V gene encodes CDR1 LGHDT and CDR2 YNNKEL (reference sequence). The CDR3 DNA reads as TGTGCCAGCAGCCAAGCCCGGGGAGTAACTGAAGCTTTCTTT. Protein sequence: CASSQARGVTEAFF.

The chain is built from TRBV7-2 and TRBJ2-1; D perhaps matches TRBD2 (6 bases). The CDR3 is 15 amino acids. Germline lookup yields CDR1 SGHTA and CDR2 FQGNSA. With 2 bases removed from V and 3 bases from J, the gap between germline ends came to 11 bases. The CDR3 DNA is TGTGCCAGCAGCTTAAACCGGGGGAGCTACAATGAGCAGTTCTTC. This codes for CASSLNRGSYNEQFF.

The chain links TRBV5-4 to TRBJ2-1; TRBD2 is a possible D gene (6 bases). The CDR3 extends over 13 amino acids. Trimming pared 6 bases from V and 8 bases from J, leaving 15 bases between. CDR1 is SGHNT, CDR2 YYREEE, per germline (reference sequence). The CDR3 sequence is CASTGGRADEQFF. The DNA for the CDR3 is TGTGCCAGCACCGGGGGACGGGCCGATGAGCAGTTCTTC.

The chain recombines TRBV10-1 with TRBJ2-1, with 12 bases lining up with TRBD2. V lost 4 bases and J lost 9; bases outside the gene matches: 7. The CDR3 runs 15 residues. Germline V gene lookup returns CDR1 WNHNN and CDR2 SYGVQD (reference sequence). CDR3 residues: CASSGLRLAGVEQFF. CDR3 in DNA: TGCGCCAGCAGTGGTCTCAGACTAGCGGGAGTTGAGCAGTTCTTC.

The rearrangement joins TRBV7-3 to TRBJ2-1, with unresolved D. This CDR3 is built from 15 residues. The germline CDR1 and CDR2 sequences are SGHTA and FQGTGA. Between the trimmed V and J ends, which lost 5 bases and 1 base, there was a span of 12 bases. In nucleotides, the CDR3 is TGTGCCAGCAGCCACTCCTTCGGGTCCTACAATGAGCAGTTCTTC. Its translation: CASSHSFGSYNEQFF.

This clone was seen only once. The chain uses TRBV21-1 and TRBJ2-7; the table assigns TRBD1, which was not confirmed against the DNA. TRBV21-1 is a recognized pseudogene. The length of the CDR3 is 15 residues. The chain's CDR3 is CASSKGKGSVYEQYF. Written as DNA, the CDR3 is TGTGCCAGCAGCAAAGGCAAGGGGTCGGTTTACGAGCAGTACTTC.

A single count supports this clone. The V call is TRBV6-5, the J call TRBJ2-5; no clear D. This CDR3 comprises 12 residues. Germline V CDR1 and CDR2: MNHEY, SVGAGI. V was shortened by 8 bases and J by 3 bases, with 10 bases between the two germline ends. For the CDR3, the DNA is TGTGCCAGCCGACTCCGAGAAGAGACCCAGTACTTC. This sequence encodes CASRLREETQYF.

CDR3 residues: CASSSPGTKSTDTQYF. The CDR3 DNA is TGTGCCAGCAGCTCACCCGGGACTAAGAGCACAGATACGCAGTATTTT. The chain couples TRBV5-6 to TRBJ2-3, with 7 nucleotides matching TRBD2. The J segment lost 0 bases and the V segment lost 3 bases, leaving 7 bases of the junction unmatched. From germline, CDR1 is SGHDT and CDR2 YYEEEE. The CDR3 runs to 16 residues.

The J gene is TRBJ2-1, the V gene TRBV2, with 8 bases lining up with TRBD1. The V segment lost 10 bases and the J segment 6 bases; nucleotides outside the gene matches: 8. The V gene's germline CDR1 is SNHLY and CDR2 FYNNEI. This CDR3 spans 13 amino acids. The CDR3 spells CATPGTGGNEQFF. CDR3 coding DNA: TGTGCCACCCCCGGGACAGGAGGCAATGAGCAGTTCTTC.

CDR3 sequence: CASSLGTGRDINYGYTF. The CDR3 DNA reads TGCGCCAGCAGCCTCGGGACAGGGCGGGATATTAACTATGGCTACACCTTC. The V call is TRBV4-1, the J call TRBJ1-2; 9 nucleotides match TRBD1. Looked up from germline, CDR1 is MGHRA and CDR2 is YSYEKL. V gave up 4 bases and J gave up 1 base; unmatched junction bases: 10. The CDR3 covers 17 residues.

This clone was found a few times. CDR3 sequence reads: CASSEFGGDSPLHF. In DNA form, the CDR3 reads TGTGCCAGCAGTGAGTTCGGGGGGGATTCACCCCTCCACTTT. This chain joins TRBV6-1 and TRBJ1-6, with a possible D match to TRBD1 (5 bases). The CDR3 runs 14 residues. Germline V gene data show CDR1 as MNHNS and CDR2 as SASEGT. The germline V and J ends were trimmed by 3 bases and 8 bases, with 11 bases remaining between them.

The chain employs TRBV9 and TRBJ2-5; 7 nucleotides agree with TRBD2. CDR1 and CDR2 from the germline V gene are SGDLS and YYNGEE. With 2 bases clipped from V and 1 base from J, the junction kept 11 bases outside the gene matches. This CDR3 has 17 residues. The DNA of the CDR3 is TGTGCCAGCAGCGTGGGATGGACGGGGGGAGGCCAAGAGACCCAGTACTTC. Amino acids: CASSVGWTGGGQETQYF.

The table lists this clone with a few counts. This rearrangement joins TRBV3-1 (or the pseudogene TRBV3-2) to TRBJ2-1; D ambiguous. Trimming took off 0 bases at V and 11 bases at J, with 14 bases between the two ends. The CDR3 sequence is 14 residues long. Germline-derived CDR1 and CDR2 are LGHDT and YNNKEL (reference sequence). The CDR3 is CASSQDSALSKQFF. CDR3 bases: TGTGCCAGCAGCCAAGATTCCGCGCTAAGTAAGCAGTTCTTC.

V is TRBV7-3 and J is TRBJ2-3, with TRBD2 matching 8 bases. This CDR3 has 15 residues. Germline assignment: CDR1 SGHTA and CDR2 FQGTGA. J gave up 1 base and V 5 bases, and 5 bases lay outside the gene matches. CDR3 protein: CASSISGRGTDTQYF. The CDR3 coding sequence is TGTGCCAGCAGCATTTCCGGGAGGGGCACAGATACGCAGTATTTT.

This chain connects TRBV3-1 (or the pseudogene TRBV3-2) to TRBJ1-4; D is undetermined. CDR3 length: 13 amino acids. CDR1 and CDR2 from the germline V gene are LGHDT and YNNKEL (reference sequence). The V gene lost 7 bases and the J gene lost 8 bases, with 14 bases spanning the gap. CDR3 residues: CASMAVRGEKLFF. In DNA, the CDR3 is TGTGCCAGCATGGCGGTTAGAGGAGAAAAACTGTTTTTT.

The rearrangement joins TRBV10-2 to TRBJ1-1; D remains unclear. The CDR3 sequence is 15 residues long. V was shortened by 1 base and J by 0 bases, with 9 bases between the two germline ends. In germline, CDR1 is WSHSY, CDR2 SAAADI. In DNA form, the CDR3 reads TGCGCCAGCAGTGAGTGGTCAACAGTGAACACTGAAGCTTTCTTT. The encoded protein is CASSEWSTVNTEAFF.

The rearrangement joins TRBV6-2 or TRBV6-3 to TRBJ2-2, with TRBD2 identical over 11 bases. V lost 2 bases and J lost 3; bases outside the gene matches: 5. From germline, CDR1 is MNHEY and CDR2 SVGEGT. CDR3 length equals 17 residues. CDR3 DNA: TGTGCCAGCAGTTACCCGACTAGCGGGGTGGACACCGGGGAGCTGTTTTTT. Translating it yields CASSYPTSGVDTGELFF.

The V gene is TRBV10-3, the J gene TRBJ2-2, with 8 bases identical to TRBD2. This CDR3 contains 15 residues. Germline CDR1 is ENHRY and CDR2 is SYGVKD. V gave up 2 bases and J gave up 6 bases; unmatched junction bases: 5. The CDR3 DNA follows: TGTGCCATCAGTGAGGGGACTAGTTTCGCCGGGGAGCTGTTTTTT. As protein: CAISEGTSFAGELFF.

The chain recombines TRBV19 with TRBJ2-1; the D is unclear. V shed 5 bases and J shed 0 bases, with 14 bases lying between them. Germline V CDR1 and CDR2: LNHDA, SQIVND (reference sequence). This CDR3 has 16 residues. The CDR3 DNA sequence: TGTGCCAGTAGTTCAAAAGACTTCCCCTCCTACAATGAGCAGTTCTTC. This translates into CASSSKDFPSYNEQFF.

This rearrangement joins TRBV6-2 or TRBV6-3 to TRBJ2-3, with D possibly TRBD1 on 5 matching bases. CDR1 MNHEY and CDR2 SVGEGT come from the germline V gene. The CDR3 spans 14 residues. Trimming stripped 4 bases from V and 1 base from J, with 9 bases between. CDR3 nucleotide sequence: TGTGCCAGCAGTTTCAGACAGCGCACAGATACGCAGTATTTT. Translated, it gives CASSFRQRTDTQYF.

This clone was detected a few times. The chain employs TRBV10-3 and TRBJ1-1; no firm D call. Looked up from germline, CDR1 is ENHRY and CDR2 is SYGVKD. Deletions cut 0 bases from V and 0 bases from J, with 8 bases between. This CDR3 is built from 15 residues. CDR3 residues: CAISESERLNTEAFF. The CDR3 region has the DNA TGTGCCATCAGTGAGTCGGAGAGGCTGAACACTGAAGCTTTCTTT.